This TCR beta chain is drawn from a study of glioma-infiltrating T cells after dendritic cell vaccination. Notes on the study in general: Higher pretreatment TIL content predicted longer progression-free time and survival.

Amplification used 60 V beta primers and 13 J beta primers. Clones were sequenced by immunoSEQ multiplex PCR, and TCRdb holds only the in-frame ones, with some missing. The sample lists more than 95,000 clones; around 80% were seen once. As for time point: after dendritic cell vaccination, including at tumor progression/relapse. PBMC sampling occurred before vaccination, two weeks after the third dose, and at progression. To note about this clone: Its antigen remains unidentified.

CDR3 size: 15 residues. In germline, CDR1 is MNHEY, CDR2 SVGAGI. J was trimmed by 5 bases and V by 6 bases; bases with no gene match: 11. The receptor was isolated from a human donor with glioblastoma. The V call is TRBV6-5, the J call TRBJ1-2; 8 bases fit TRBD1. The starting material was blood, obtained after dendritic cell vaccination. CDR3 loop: CASSLTGVPLYGYTF. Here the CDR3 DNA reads TGTGCCAGCAGCTTGACAGGGGTCCCTCTATATGGCTACACCTTC.